The clone carrying this T cell receptor beta chain was detected a few times. What it binds is not known. Clones were read by immunoSEQ multiplex PCR, and TCRdb kept only the in-frame ones, dropping some. The sample has 600,000 to 700,000 clones, around 73% seen once; the top ten hold 1.5% to 2%. This entry comes from a study of shared clonotypes between healthy human individuals. Study-level findings and limits: Generation probability values for non-shared clonotypes were lower than those for clonotypes shared by all four donors.

CDR1 and CDR2 (germline): MGHRA, YSYEKL. The CDR3 is made up of 14 amino acids. Trimming removed 0 bases from V and 6 bases from J, with 11 bases in between. V usage is TRBV4-1 and J usage is TRBJ1-2; unclear D gene. The receptor was isolated from a woman in her 30s in good health. Sequenced material: memory CD4+ T cells sorted from blood. Subset meaning: CD45RA-negative fraction. The CDR3 DNA sequence: TGCGCCAGCAGCCAAGACCCCCGCCCCGATGGCTACACCTTC. The encoded protein is CASSQDPRPDGYTF.